Below are 23 T cell receptor beta chains sequenced from a single sample in a study of shared clonotypes between healthy human individuals. Repertoires were generated with immunoSEQ multiplex PCR, while TCRdb's copy carries only in-frame clones and drops some. The sample consists of millions of clones, approximately 94% of them appearing once. CD45RO negativity and positive selection for CCR7 defined naive CD8 cells, a population that excluded terminally differentiated effector memory CD45RA+ cells. Specimen: naive CD8+ T cells sorted from blood. These receptors were obtained from a man aged 18-30 years in good health.

The chain is built from TRBV6-1 and TRBJ1-1, with D possibly matching TRBD1 (5 bases). In germline, CDR1 is MNHNS, CDR2 SASEGT. Trimming pared 6 bases from V and 3 bases from J, leaving 14 bases between. CDR3 length: 14 residues. CDR3 bases: TGTGCCAGCAGACGAAGGGGAGGGGACACTGAAGCTTTCTTT. Translated: CASRRRGGDTEAFF.

This clone was seen a single time. The rearrangement joins TRBV15 to TRBJ2-7, with 9 positions matching TRBD1. J gave up 6 bases and V 4 bases, and 4 bases lay outside the gene matches. The germline V gene encodes CDR1 LNHNV and CDR2 YYDKDF (reference sequence). The CDR3 extends over 13 amino acids. This CDR3 reads CATSKGQGGEQYF. CDR3 bases: TGTGCCACCAGCAAGGGACAGGGCGGCGAGCAGTACTTC.

The gene calls are TRBV27 and TRBJ2-6; 7 positions match TRBD2. The CDR3 spans 14 residues. V dropped 5 bases and J dropped 2; count of bases not matched to a gene: 0. Germline V gene lookup returns CDR1 MNHEY and CDR2 SMNVEV (reference sequence). The CDR3 nucleotides are TGTGCCAGCAGTGGGGGGGCTGGGGCCAACGTCCTGACTTTC. It yields the protein CASSGGAGANVLTF.

The chain is built from TRBV6-5 and TRBJ2-7, with a tentative D call TRBD1 (6 bases). Trimming stripped 5 bases from V and 6 bases from J, with 14 bases between. Germline values: CDR1 MNHEY, CDR2 SVGAGI. The CDR3 consists of 13 residues. CDR3 bases: TGTGCCAGCAGTACTAGAACAGGGTTCGAGCAGTACTTC. Amino acid sequence: CASSTRTGFEQYF.

The chain links TRBV13 to TRBJ2-5, with D uncertain. The V gene lost 1 base and the J gene lost 2 bases, with 5 bases spanning the gap. Germline V lookup: CDR1 PRHDT, CDR2 FYEKMQ (reference sequence). CDR3 length: 13 residues. CDR3 in amino acids: CASSLEPQETQYF. The CDR3 nucleotides are TGTGCCAGCAGCTTAGAACCTCAAGAGACCCAGTACTTC. The full variable domain, rest sourced from reference TRBV13 and TRBJ2-5, is AAGVIQSPRHLIKEKRETATLKCYPIPRHDTVYWYQQGPGQDPQFLISFYEKMQSDKGSIPDRFSAQQFSDYHSELNMSSLELGDSALYFCASSLEPQETQYFGPGTRLLVL.

The genes are TRBV6-5 and TRBJ1-5; possibly TRBD1 for D (5 bases). This CDR3 region has 16 residues. The germline V and J ends were trimmed by 2 bases and 4 bases, with 15 bases remaining between them. Germline V gene data show CDR1 as MNHEY and CDR2 as SVGAGI. The CDR3 sequence is CASSYLPPGPNQPQHF. The DNA of the CDR3 is TGTGCCAGCAGTTACCTCCCGCCAGGGCCGAATCAGCCCCAGCATTTT.

A note on this clone: Other DNA sequences in the same sample also yield this CDR3. The rearrangement uses TRBV7-6 and TRBJ2-7, with a weak D call TRBD2 (5 bases). Germline V gene lookup returns CDR1 SGHVS and CDR2 FNYEAQ. The CDR3 sequence is 14 residues long. V was cut by 1 base and J by 3 bases, with 10 bases left in between. The CDR3 DNA sequence: TGTGCCAGCAGCTTAGGTATAGGGAGCTACGAGCAGTACTTC. Protein: CASSLGIGSYEQYF.

The chain uses TRBV20-1 and TRBJ1-2, with D unclear. This CDR3 is 11 amino acids long. The germline V and J ends were trimmed by 3 bases and 3 bases, with 5 bases remaining between them. In germline, CDR1 is DFQATT, CDR2 SNEGSKA (reference sequence). CDR3 protein: CSASTDYGYTF. CDR3 sequence (DNA): TGCAGTGCTAGTACAGACTATGGCTACACCTTC.

This chain uses TRBV9 with TRBJ2-3; perhaps TRBD2 as D (6 bases). From germline, CDR1 is SGDLS and CDR2 YYNGEE. The CDR3 runs to 16 residues. The germline V and J ends were trimmed by 3 bases and 2 bases, with 16 bases remaining between them. CDR3 protein: CASSGLGQTSTDTQYF. The DNA of the CDR3 is TGTGCCAGCAGCGGACTAGGCCAGACATCCACAGATACGCAGTATTTT.

J is TRBJ1-1 and V is TRBV27; D remains unclear. The CDR3 is made up of 14 amino acids. Germline assignment: CDR1 MNHEY and CDR2 SMNVEV (reference sequence). Trimming cost V 6 bases and J 5 bases, with 16 bases left between them. The CDR3 DNA sequence: TGTGCCAGCAGGGCGCAAGAAGGAGGGACTGAAGCTTTCTTT. Encoded protein: CASRAQEGGTEAFF.

Details on this clone: The same CDR3 arises from other DNA sequences in this sample as well. The chain carries TRBV7-9 and TRBJ1-1; D gene ambiguous. Germline CDR1 is SEHNR and CDR2 is FQNEAQ (reference sequence). This CDR3 has 11 amino acids. The V gene lost 2 bases and the J gene lost 6 bases, with 4 bases spanning the gap. CDR3 in amino acids: CASSLSPEAFF. The CDR3 coding sequence is TGTGCCAGCAGCTTATCTCCTGAAGCTTTCTTT.

This chain connects TRBV13 to TRBJ2-7; 11 nucleotides agree with TRBD2. CDR3 size: 15 residues. Germline V gene data show CDR1 as PRHDT and CDR2 as FYEKMQ (reference sequence). Germline trimming cut 5 bases from V and 3 bases from J; bases unmatched to any gene: 6. CDR3 bases: TGTGCCAGCAGCGATAGACTAGCGGGGAACTACGAGCAGTACTTC. It codes for CASSDRLAGNYEQYF.

In DNA, the CDR3 is TGTGCCTGGAGTTGGCACAACTCCTACGAGCAGTACTTC. Amino acid sequence: CAWSWHNSYEQYF. The V call is TRBV30, the J call TRBJ2-7, with D unresolved. This CDR3 spans 13 amino acids. Germline V gene data show CDR1 as GTSNPN and CDR2 as SVGIG (reference sequence). Trimming stripped 2 bases from V and 0 bases from J, with 8 bases between.

The rearrangement joins TRBV6-5 to TRBJ2-4, with 15 bases lining up with TRBD2. This CDR3 region has 14 residues. V trimming: 4 bases; J trimming: 13 bases; junction bases outside the gene matches: 5. Per germline, CDR1 MNHEY and CDR2 SVGAGI. The CDR3 here is CASSSGLAGGNQYF. The DNA for the CDR3 is TGTGCCAGCAGTTCCGGACTAGCGGGAGGGAACCAGTACTTC.

The chain carries TRBV28 and TRBJ2-2, with 7 bases aligning to TRBD1. Germline V CDR1 and CDR2: MDHEN, SYDVKM. The V and J ends lost 6 bases and 4 bases, in that order; junction bases with no gene match: 8. The CDR3 has 15 amino acids. CDR3 sequence (DNA): TGTGCCAGCAGCAAATACAGGGGAACCACCGGGGAGCTGTTTTTT. Its protein product is CASSKYRGTTGELFF.

The chain combines TRBV5-5 with TRBJ1-4, with D uncertain. CDR1 SGHKS and CDR2 YYEKEE come from the germline V gene (reference sequence). This CDR3 spans 15 amino acids. Trimming pared 0 bases from V and 6 bases from J, leaving 12 bases between. CDR3 amino acids: CASSLGGGLYEKLFF. The CDR3 DNA reads TGTGCCAGCAGCTTGGGTGGCGGCCTTTATGAAAAACTGTTTTTT.

As concerns this clone: Different DNA sequences within this sample yield the same CDR3. This chain joins TRBV19 and TRBJ2-7; D gene unclear. Germline CDR1 reads LNHDA; CDR2 reads SQIVND (reference sequence). This CDR3 comprises 12 residues. With 9 bases removed from V and 3 bases from J, the gap between germline ends came to 12 bases. For the CDR3, the DNA is TGTGCCAGCCGAGACGGTTTCTACGAGCAGTACTTC. This translates into CASRDGFYEQYF.

V usage is TRBV27 and J usage is TRBJ1-6; tentatively, D is TRBD1 (5 bases). CDR1 is MNHEY and CDR2 is SMNVEV in the germline V gene (reference sequence). There are 16 residues in the CDR3. Trimming removed 5 bases from V and 4 bases from J, with 15 bases in between. CDR3 residues: CASSRGPGSYNSPLHF. The CDR3 DNA reads as TGTGCCAGCAGTCGGGGACCGGGATCATATAATTCACCCCTCCACTTT.

This clone came up once. This chain joins TRBV6-1 and TRBJ1-1; D is unclear. V lost 6 bases and J lost 8, with 13 bases in between. CDR3 length: 12 amino acids. CDR1 and CDR2 (germline): MNHNS, SASEGT. The CDR3 nucleotides are TGTGCCAGCAGCGACATTGGCGGGGAAGCTTTCTTT. Amino acids: CASSDIGGEAFF.

The J gene is TRBJ2-7, the V gene TRBV28, with 9 positions matching TRBD1. CDR3 length: 19 amino acids. V shed 4 bases, J shed 4 bases, and the junction held 20 bases outside the gene matches. Germline V gene data show CDR1 as MDHEN and CDR2 as SYDVKM. CDR3 bases: TGTGCCAGCAGTTCCAACCGATTCTCGGACAGGGGCCTACTGTACGAGCAGTACTTC. Protein sequence: CASSSNRFSDRGLLYEQYF.

The CDR3 nucleotides are TGCGCCAGCAGCTTGGCCGTCAGTCAATACGAGCAGTACTTC. It is translated as CASSLAVSQYEQYF. The V and J genes are TRBV5-1 and TRBJ2-7; no clear D. CDR1 is SGHRS, CDR2 YFSETQ, per germline. The V end lost 0 bases, the J end lost 4 bases, and 11 bases lay between the germline ends. The CDR3 sequence is 14 residues long.

The chain is built from TRBV7-3 and TRBJ1-1, with D tentatively TRBD1 (6 bases). Germline V gene lookup returns CDR1 SGHTA and CDR2 FQGTGA. V was trimmed by 4 bases and J by 4 bases, leaving 13 bases between them. This CDR3 has 14 residues. CDR3 amino acids: CASSSSGAGTEAFF. CDR3 sequence (DNA): TGTGCCAGCAGCTCCTCAGGGGCAGGCACTGAAGCTTTCTTT. The whole variable domain, remainder taken from reference TRBV7-3 and TRBJ1-1, is GAGVSQTPSNKVTEKGKYVELRCDPISGHTALYWYRQSLGQGPEFLIYFQGTGAADDSGLPNDRFFAVRPEGSVSTLKIQRTERGDSAVYLCASSSSGAGTEAFFGQGTRLTVV.

The chain uses TRBV29-1 and TRBJ2-3, with D perhaps given as TRBD1 or TRBD2 (6 bases each). There are 15 residues in the CDR3. From germline, CDR1 is SQVTM and CDR2 ANQGSEA. Deletions cut 7 bases from V and 0 bases from J, with 17 bases between. In DNA, the CDR3 is TGCAGCGGGAACAGGGAGGTGGGTAGCACAGATACGCAGTATTTT. Protein: CSGNREVGSTDTQYF.